This TCR beta chain was obtained from a study of T cell responses to AZD1222 COVID-19 vaccine. The repertoire was sequenced with immunoSEQ multiplex PCR; TCRdb's copy has only in-frame clones and lacks some. The data hold approximately 100,000 clones, with 70% to 90% observed a single time. Whole-study results and caveats: There were repertoire samples only from the period after the peak T cell response. Per reports, nearly half of all spike-specific TCRs target regions that are unmutated in variants.

Combined were second doses at about 4 or about 12 weeks. On this clone itself: Its antigen is currently unknown.

Germline V gene lookup returns CDR1 SGHDT and CDR2 YYEEEE. This CDR3 is built from 14 residues. V shed 2 bases and J 2 bases; nucleotides not matched to a gene: 4. This receptor was obtained from an adult who received the AZD1222 COVID-19 vaccine. This specimen was peripheral blood, taken 28 days after the second AZD1222 dose. The rearrangement joins TRBV5-6 to TRBJ2-7, with 7 bases fitting TRBD1. CDR3 in DNA: TGTGCCAGCAGCTTCTTCGACAGGGCCTACGAGCAGTACTTC. Translated, it gives CASSFFDRAYEQYF.